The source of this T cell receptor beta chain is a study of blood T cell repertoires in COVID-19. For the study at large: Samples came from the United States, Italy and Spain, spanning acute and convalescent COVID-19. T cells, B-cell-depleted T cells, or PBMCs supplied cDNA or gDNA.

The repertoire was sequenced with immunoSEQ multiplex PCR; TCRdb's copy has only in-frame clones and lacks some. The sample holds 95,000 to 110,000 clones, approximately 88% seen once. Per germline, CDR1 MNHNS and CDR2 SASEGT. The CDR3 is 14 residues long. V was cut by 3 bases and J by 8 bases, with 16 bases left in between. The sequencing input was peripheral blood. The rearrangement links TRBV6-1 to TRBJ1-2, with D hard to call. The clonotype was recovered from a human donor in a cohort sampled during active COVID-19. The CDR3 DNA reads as TGTGCCAGCAGTGACCCTGTCCGAGCTTGGGGCTACACCTTC. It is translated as CASSDPVRAWGYTF.